The source of this T cell receptor beta chain is a study of PD-L1 blockade in urothelial cancer. Across the whole study: Treatment start was followed by blood analysis at 3 weeks (second dose) and again at 6 weeks. Blood samples had a median of 141,255 T cells.

Time point of the sample: pretreatment peripheral blood. Enrolled patients showed locally advanced or metastatic urothelial carcinoma. CDR1 is SGHTA, CDR2 FQGNSA, per germline. The CDR3 loop spans 13 amino acids. V lost 5 bases and J lost 1, with 8 bases in between. Study-wide results and caveats: Durable-benefit cases showed more tumor-associated blood clone expansion at 3 weeks.

To note about this clone: Its antigen is not known.

Libraries were prepared by immunoSEQ multiplex PCR; TCRdb keeps only in-frame clonotypes and omits some of them. The sample includes 90,000 or so clones, about 90% seen only once; the top ten take 1.5% to 2%. V is TRBV7-2 and J is TRBJ1-1, with D possibly TRBD1 on 5 matching bases. The clonotype comes from a man between 60 and 70 years old with urothelial cancer. Sample: PBMCs, taken around atezolizumab (anti-PD-L1) treatment. The CDR3 loop reads CASSTGQNTEAFF. The DNA of the CDR3 is TGTGCCAGCAGCACCGGACAGAACACTGAAGCTTTCTTT.